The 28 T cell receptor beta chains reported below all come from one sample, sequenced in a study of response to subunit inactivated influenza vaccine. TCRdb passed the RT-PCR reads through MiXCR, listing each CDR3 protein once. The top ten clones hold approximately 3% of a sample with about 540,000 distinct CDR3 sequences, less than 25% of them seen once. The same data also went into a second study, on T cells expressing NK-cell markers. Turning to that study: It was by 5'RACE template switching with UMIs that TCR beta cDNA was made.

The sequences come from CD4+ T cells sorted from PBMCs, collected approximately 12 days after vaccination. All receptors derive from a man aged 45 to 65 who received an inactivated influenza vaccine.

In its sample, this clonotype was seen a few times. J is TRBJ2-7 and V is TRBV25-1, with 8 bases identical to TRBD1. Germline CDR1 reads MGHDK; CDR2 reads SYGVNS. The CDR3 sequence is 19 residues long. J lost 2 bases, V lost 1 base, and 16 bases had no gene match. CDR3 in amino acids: CASSESGSGGRHLTYEQYF. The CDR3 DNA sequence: TGTGCCAGCAGTGAATCCGGTTCAGGGGGCCGACACCTGACCTACGAGCAGTACTTC.

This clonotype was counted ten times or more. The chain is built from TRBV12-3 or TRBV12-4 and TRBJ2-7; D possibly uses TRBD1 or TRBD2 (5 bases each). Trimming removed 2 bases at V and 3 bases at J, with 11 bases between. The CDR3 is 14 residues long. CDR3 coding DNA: TGTGCCAGCAGTTTAAAGGGTGGGGGCTACGAGCAGTACTTC. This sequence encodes CASSLKGGGYEQYF.

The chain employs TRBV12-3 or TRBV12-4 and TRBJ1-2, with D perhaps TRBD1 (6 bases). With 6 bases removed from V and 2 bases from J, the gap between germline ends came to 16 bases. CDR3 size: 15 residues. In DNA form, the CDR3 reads TGTGCCAGCAGCGTCGGGGGCCTACGCAACTATGGCTACACCTTC. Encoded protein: CASSVGGLRNYGYTF.

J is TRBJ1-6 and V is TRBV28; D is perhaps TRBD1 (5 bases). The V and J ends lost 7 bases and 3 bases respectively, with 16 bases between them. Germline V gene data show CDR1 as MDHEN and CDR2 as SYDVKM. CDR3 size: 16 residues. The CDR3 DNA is TGTGCCAGCATCCGTACGGGGACTTACTATAATTCACCCCTCCACTTT. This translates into CASIRTGTYYNSPLHF.

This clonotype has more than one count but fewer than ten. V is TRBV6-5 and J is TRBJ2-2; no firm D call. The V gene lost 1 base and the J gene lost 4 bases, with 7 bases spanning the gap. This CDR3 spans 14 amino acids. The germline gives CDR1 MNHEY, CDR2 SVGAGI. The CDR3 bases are TGTGCCAGCAGTTACTTACCGATCACCGGGGAGCTGTTTTTT. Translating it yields CASSYLPITGELFF.

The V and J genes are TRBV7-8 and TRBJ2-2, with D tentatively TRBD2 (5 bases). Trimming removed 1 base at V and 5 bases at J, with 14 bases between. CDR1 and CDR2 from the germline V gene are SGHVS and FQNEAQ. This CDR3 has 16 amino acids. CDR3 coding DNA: TGTGCCAGCAGCTTAGGAGACGAGCGGTTAACCGGGGAGCTGTTTTTT. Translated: CASSLGDERLTGELFF.

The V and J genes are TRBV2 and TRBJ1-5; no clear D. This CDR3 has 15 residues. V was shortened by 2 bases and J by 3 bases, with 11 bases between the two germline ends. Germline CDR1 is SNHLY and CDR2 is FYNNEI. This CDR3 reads CASSESSPFNQPQHF. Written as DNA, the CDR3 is TGTGCCAGCAGTGAATCCAGCCCCTTCAATCAGCCCCAGCATTTT. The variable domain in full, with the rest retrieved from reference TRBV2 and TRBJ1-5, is EPEVTQTPSHQVTQMGQEVILRCVPISNHLYFYWYRQILGQKVEFLVSFYNNEISEKSEIFDDQFSVERPDGSNFTLKIRSTKLEDSAMYFCASSESSPFNQPQHFGDGTRLSIL.

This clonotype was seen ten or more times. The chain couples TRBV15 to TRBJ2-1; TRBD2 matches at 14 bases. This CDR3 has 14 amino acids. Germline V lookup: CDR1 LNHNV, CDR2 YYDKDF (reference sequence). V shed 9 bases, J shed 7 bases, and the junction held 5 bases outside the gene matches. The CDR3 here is CATAGTSGSNEQFF. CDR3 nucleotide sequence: TGTGCCACTGCCGGGACTAGCGGGAGTAATGAGCAGTTCTTC.

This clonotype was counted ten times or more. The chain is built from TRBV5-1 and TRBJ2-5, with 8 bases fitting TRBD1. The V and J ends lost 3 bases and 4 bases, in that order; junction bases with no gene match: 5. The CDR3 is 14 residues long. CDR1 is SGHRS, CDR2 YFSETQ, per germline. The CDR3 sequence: CASSYGQGRETQYF. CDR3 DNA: TGCGCCAGCAGCTACGGACAGGGCCGAGAGACCCAGTACTTC.

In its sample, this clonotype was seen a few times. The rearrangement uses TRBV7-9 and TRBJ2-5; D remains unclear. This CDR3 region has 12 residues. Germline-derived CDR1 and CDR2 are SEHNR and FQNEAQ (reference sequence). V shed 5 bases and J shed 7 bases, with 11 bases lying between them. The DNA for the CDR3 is TGTGCCAGCAGCCAACAGACGGTGACCCAGTACTTC. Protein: CASSQQTVTQYF.

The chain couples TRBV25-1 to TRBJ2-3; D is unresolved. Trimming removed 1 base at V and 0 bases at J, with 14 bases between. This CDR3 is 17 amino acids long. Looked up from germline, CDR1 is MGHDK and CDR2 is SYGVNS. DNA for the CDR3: TGTGCCAGCAGTGAATTTGCCCGGGCCCTAAGCACAGATACGCAGTATTTT. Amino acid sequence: CASSEFARALSTDTQYF. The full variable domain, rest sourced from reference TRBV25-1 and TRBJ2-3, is EADIYQTPRYLVIGTGKKITLECSQTMGHDKMYWYQQDPGMELHLIHYSYGVNSTEKGDLSSESTVSRIRTEHFPLTLESARPSHTSQYLCASSEFARALSTDTQYFGPGTRLTVL.

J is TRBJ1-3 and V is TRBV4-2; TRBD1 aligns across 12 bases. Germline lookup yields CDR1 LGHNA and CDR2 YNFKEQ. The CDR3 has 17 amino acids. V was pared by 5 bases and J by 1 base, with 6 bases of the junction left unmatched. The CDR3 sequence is CASSNPGQGASGNTIYF. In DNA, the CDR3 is TGTGCCAGCAGCAACCCGGGACAGGGGGCATCTGGAAACACCATATATTTT.

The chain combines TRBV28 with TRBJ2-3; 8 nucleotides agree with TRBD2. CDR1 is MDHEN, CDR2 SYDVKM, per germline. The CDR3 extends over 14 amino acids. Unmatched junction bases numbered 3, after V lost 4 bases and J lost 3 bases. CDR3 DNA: TGTGCCAGCAGTTCCCCTAGCGGGACAGATACGCAGTATTTT. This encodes CASSSPSGTDTQYF.

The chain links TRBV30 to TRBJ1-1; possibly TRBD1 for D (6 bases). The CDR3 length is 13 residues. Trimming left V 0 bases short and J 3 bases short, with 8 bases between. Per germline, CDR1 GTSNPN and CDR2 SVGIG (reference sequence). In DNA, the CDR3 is TGTGCCTGGAGTGTAAACAGGGACACTGAAGCTTTCTTT. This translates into CAWSVNRDTEAFF.

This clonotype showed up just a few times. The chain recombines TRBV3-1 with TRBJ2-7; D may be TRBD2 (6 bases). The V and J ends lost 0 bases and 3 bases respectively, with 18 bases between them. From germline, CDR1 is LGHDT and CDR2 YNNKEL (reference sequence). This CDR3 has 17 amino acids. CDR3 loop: CASSQDPLIAASYEQYF. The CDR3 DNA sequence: TGTGCCAGCAGCCAAGACCCCCTAATAGCGGCAAGCTACGAGCAGTACTTC.

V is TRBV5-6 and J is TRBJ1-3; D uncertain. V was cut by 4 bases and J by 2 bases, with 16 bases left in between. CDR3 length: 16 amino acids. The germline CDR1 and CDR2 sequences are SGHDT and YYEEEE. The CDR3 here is CASSSPGLGAGNTIYF. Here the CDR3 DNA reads TGTGCCAGCAGCAGCCCCGGTCTCGGGGCTGGAAACACCATATATTTT.

CDR3 coding DNA: TGTGCCAGCAGCTTGGGCCTAACGCATGAAAAACTGTTTTTT. Its protein product is CASSLGLTHEKLFF. V gene TRBV7-9 combines with J gene TRBJ1-4; D call uncertain. CDR3 length: 14 residues. Germline V CDR1 and CDR2: SEHNR, FQNEAQ (reference sequence). V gave up 3 bases and J gave up 6 bases, with 11 bases separating them.

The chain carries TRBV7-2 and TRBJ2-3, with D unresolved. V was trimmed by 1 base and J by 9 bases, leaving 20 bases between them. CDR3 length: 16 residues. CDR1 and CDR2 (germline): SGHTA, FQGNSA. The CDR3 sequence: CASSLVVYGAHGTQYF. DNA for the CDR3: TGTGCCAGCAGCTTAGTCGTCTACGGAGCCCACGGGACGCAGTATTTT.

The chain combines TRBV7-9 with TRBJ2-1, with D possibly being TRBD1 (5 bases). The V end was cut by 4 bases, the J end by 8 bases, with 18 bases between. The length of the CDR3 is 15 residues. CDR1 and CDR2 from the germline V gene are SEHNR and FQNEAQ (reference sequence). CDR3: CASSSLGRGAHEQFF. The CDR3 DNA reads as TGTGCCAGCAGCTCGTTAGGACGTGGGGCACATGAGCAGTTCTTC.

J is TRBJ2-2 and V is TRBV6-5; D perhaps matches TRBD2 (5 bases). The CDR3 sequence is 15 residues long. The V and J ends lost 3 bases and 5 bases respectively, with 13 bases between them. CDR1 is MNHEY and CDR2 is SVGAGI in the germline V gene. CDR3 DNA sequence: TGTGCCAGCAGTTATCAGGTCACGGGGACCGGGGAGCTGTTTTTT. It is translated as CASSYQVTGTGELFF.

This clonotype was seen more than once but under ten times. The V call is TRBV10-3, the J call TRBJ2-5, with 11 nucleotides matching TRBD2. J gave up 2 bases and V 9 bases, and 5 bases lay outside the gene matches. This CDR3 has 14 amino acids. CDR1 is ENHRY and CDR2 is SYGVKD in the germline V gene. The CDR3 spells CAISSGRSQETQYF. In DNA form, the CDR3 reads TGTGCCATATCTAGCGGGAGGTCGCAAGAGACCCAGTACTTC.

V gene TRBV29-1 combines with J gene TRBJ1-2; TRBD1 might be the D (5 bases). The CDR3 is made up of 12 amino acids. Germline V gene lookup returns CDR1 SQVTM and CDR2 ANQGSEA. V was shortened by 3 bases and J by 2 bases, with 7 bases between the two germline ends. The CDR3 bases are TGCAGCGTTGATCACAGGAACTATGGCTACACCTTC. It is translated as CSVDHRNYGYTF.

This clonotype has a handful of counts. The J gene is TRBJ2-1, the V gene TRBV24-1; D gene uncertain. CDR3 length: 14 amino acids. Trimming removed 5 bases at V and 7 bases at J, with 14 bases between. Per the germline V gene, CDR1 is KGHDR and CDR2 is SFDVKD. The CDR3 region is CATSGAPHENEQFF. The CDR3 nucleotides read TGTGCCACCAGTGGGGCCCCGCATGAAAATGAGCAGTTCTTC.

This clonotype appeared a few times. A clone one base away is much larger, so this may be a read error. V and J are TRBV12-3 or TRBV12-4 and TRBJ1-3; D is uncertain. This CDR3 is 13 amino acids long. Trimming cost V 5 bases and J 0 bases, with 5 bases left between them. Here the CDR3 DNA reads TGTGCCAGCAGTCAGAGCTCTGGAAACACCATATATTTT. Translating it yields CASSQSSGNTIYF.

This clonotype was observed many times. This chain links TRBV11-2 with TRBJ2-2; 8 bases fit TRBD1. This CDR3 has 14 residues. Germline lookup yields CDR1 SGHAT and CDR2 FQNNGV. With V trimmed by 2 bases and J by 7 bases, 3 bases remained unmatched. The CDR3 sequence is CASSLRQGSGELFF. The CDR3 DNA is TGTGCCAGCAGCTTAAGACAGGGGAGCGGGGAGCTGTTTTTT.

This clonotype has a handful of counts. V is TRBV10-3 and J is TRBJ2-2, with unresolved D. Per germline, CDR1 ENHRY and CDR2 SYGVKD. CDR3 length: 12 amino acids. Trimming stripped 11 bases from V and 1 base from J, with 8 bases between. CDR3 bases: TGTGCCGCCGAAGAGAACACCGGGGAGCTGTTTTTT. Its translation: CAAEENTGELFF.

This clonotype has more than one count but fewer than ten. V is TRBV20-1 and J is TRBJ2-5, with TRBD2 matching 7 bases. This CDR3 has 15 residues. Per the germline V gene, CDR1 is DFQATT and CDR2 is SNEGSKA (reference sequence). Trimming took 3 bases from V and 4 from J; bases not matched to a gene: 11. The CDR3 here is CSASRAGLGVETQYF. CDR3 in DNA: TGCAGTGCTAGTCGAGCGGGGCTCGGCGTAGAGACCCAGTACTTC.

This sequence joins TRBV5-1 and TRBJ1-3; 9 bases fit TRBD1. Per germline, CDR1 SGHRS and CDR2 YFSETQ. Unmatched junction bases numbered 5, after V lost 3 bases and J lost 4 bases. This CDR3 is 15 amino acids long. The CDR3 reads CASSSEDRGGNTIYF. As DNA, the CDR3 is TGCGCCAGCAGCTCGGAGGACAGGGGCGGAAACACCATATATTTT.